This T cell receptor beta chain was sequenced for a study of cytomegalovirus exposure and HLA in healthy donors. Though probably carrying unrecorded immune exposures, donors were nominally healthy at sampling. Study-level findings and limits: The productive fraction for most TCR beta V segments was about 90% or about 30% in an earlier analysis. Most TCR sequences proved rare, with some public TCRs found in many donors. A later analysis by the authors found several of the most significant clusters apparently linked to common viral pathogens.

Primers: 60 Vbeta forward and 13 Jbeta reverse. Clones were sequenced by immunoSEQ multiplex PCR, and TCRdb holds only the in-frame ones, with some missing. This sample yields some 100,000 clones, of which 76% are seen a single time; 3% to 4.5% belongs to the top ten. The table lists this clone with a few counts. Its antigen is still unknown. Germline CDR1 and CDR2: SGHRS and YFSETQ. This CDR3 comprises 15 residues. Trimming shortened V by 3 bases and J by 1 base, and 11 bases separated the two germline ends. The rearrangement joins TRBV5-1 to TRBJ1-5, with D perhaps TRBD1 (6 bases). This receptor was obtained from a woman in her fifties or sixties in good health and CMV-seropositive. Sequences were obtained from PBMCs. CDR3 sequence: CASSWGGASNQPQHF. For the CDR3, the DNA is TGCGCCAGCAGCTGGGGGGGGGCGAGCAATCAGCCCCAGCATTTT.